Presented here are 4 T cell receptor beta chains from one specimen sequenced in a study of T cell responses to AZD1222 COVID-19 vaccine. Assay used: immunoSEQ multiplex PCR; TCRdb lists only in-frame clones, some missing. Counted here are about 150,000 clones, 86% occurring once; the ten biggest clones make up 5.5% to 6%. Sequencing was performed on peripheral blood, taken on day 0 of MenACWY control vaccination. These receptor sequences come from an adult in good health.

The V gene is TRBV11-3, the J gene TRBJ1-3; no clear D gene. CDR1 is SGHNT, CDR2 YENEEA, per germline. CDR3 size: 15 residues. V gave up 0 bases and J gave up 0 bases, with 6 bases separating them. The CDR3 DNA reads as TGTGCCAGCAGCTTAGATCACGGCTCTGGAAACACCATATATTTT. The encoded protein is CASSLDHGSGNTIYF.

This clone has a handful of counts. The CDR3 reads CASSAGPQNEQYF. DNA for the CDR3: TGTGCCAGCAGTGCCGGGCCCCAGAACGAGCAGTACTTC. The chain links TRBV6-2 or TRBV6-3 to TRBJ2-7; no clear D. Trimming removed 5 bases from V and 5 bases from J, with 13 bases in between. CDR1 is MNHEY and CDR2 is SVGEGT in the germline V gene. This CDR3 is 13 amino acids long.

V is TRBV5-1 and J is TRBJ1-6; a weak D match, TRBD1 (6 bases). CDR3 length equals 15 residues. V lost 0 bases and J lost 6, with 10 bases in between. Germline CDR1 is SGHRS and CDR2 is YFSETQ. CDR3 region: CASSLDTGSNSPLHF. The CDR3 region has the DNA TGCGCCAGCAGCTTGGATACAGGGAGTAATTCACCCCTCCACTTT.

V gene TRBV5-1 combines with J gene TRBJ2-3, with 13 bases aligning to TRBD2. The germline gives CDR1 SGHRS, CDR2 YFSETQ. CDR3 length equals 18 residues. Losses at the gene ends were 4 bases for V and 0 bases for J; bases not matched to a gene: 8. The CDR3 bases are TGCGCCAGCAGCCCGCGACTAGCGGGGGGCCCAAGCACAGATACGCAGTATTTT. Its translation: CASSPRLAGGPSTDTQYF.